The clone carrying this TCR beta chain occurred many times. The sample belongs to a study of regulatory T cells in long-lasting Graves disease. Study background: Persistent cases were those of Graves' disease that involved over 5 years of antithyroid drugs with positive TSH receptor antibodies.

V was clipped by 4 bases and J by 4 bases, with 10 bases between them. CDR3 length equals 12 residues. Germline V gene lookup returns CDR1 SQVTM and CDR2 ANQGSEA. The TCR beta library used iRepertoire HTBI primers with Arm-PCR amplification of CDR3. Each CDR3 protein gets one entry after TCRdb re-called the multiplex PCR reads with MiXCR. The repertoire includes some 340,000 distinct CDR3 sequences, roughly 23% of them detected once, and roughly a quarter sits in the top ten. Time point defined: persistent/refractory GD, antithyroid drugs over 5 years with positive TRAb. The TCR library was made from RNA that had been extracted from PBMCs in TRIzol. Graves' disease was diagnosed by American Thyroid Association guidelines.

The receptor was isolated from a woman between 35 and 50 years old with Graves disease. Sequenced material: peripheral blood mononuclear cells (PBMCs), taken when the disease was refractory, from a patient treated with antithyroid drugs. The chain has TRBV29-1 and TRBJ1-2; perhaps TRBD1 as D (5 bases). CDR3: CSVAGTVYGYTF. Here the CDR3 DNA reads TGCAGCGTTGCCGGGACTGTCTATGGCTACACCTTC.